This T cell receptor beta chain was recorded in a study of T cells in Graves' hyperthyroidism and ophthalmopathy. There are many counts of this clonotype. Its antigen is not identified. Study-wide results and limits: Most thyroid clonotypes expanded above 0.001 were also detected in blood.

RNA transcripts yielded amplified TCR beta CDR3 regions. First-round RT-PCR targeting the TCR CDR3 was performed with the HTBI primer set. TCRdb reanalysed the multiplex PCR reads using MiXCR and keeps one entry per CDR3 protein. Among about 600,000 distinct CDR3 sequences, approximately 14% were seen once, and the ten largest hold approximately 12%. For ophthalmopathy patients, the Clinical Activity Score was at least 3 and the NOSPECS grade at least 4; duration was under 3 months. Exclusions: uncontrolled infection, other autoimmune disease, pregnancy, lactation. The CDR3 is 16 amino acids. V lost 0 bases and J 4 bases, leaving 19 bases between the germline ends. CDR1 and CDR2 from the germline V gene are DFQATT and SNEGSKA (reference sequence).

The specimen was blood. The V and J genes are TRBV20-1 and TRBJ2-7, with D possibly being TRBD2 (5 bases). The clonotype was recovered from a woman aged 45-65 years with Graves' ophthalmopathy. CDR3 nucleotide sequence: TGCAGTGCTAGAGACGGCGGCGGACTTACTTTATACGAGCAGTACTTC. As protein: CSARDGGGLTLYEQYF.